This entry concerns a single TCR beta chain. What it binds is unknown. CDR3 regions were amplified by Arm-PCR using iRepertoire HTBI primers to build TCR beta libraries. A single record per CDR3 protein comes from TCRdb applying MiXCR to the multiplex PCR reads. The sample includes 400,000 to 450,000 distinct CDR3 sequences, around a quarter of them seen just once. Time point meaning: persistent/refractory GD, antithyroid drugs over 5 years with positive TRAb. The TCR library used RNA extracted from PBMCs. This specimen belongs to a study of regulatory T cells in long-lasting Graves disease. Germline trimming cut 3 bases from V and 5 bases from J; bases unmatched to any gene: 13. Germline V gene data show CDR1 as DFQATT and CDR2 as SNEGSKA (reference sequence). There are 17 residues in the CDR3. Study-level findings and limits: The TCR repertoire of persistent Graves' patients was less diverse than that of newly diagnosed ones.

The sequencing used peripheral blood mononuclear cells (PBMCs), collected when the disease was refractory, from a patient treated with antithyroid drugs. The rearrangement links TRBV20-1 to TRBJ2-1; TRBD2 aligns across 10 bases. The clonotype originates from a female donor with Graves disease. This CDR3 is CSASPGGSGRPNNEQFF. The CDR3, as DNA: TGCAGTGCTAGCCCTGGAGGTAGCGGGAGGCCAAACAATGAGCAGTTCTTC.